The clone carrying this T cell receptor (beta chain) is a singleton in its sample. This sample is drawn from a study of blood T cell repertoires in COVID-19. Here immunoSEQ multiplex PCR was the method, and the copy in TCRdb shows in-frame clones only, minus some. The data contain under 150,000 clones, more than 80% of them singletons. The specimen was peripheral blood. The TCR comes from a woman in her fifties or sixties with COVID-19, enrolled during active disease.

The CDR3 reads CASSLPGNYGYTF. The CDR3, as DNA: TGTGCCAGTAGTTTACCAGGGAACTATGGCTACACCTTC. The rearrangement joins TRBV19 to TRBJ1-2; tentative D call: TRBD1 (5 bases). With 5 bases removed from V and 2 bases from J, the gap between germline ends came to 9 bases. From germline, CDR1 is LNHDA and CDR2 SQIVND (reference sequence). The CDR3 consists of 13 residues. The full variable domain, rest sourced from reference TRBV19 and TRBJ1-2, is DGGITQSPKYLFRKEGQNVTLSCEQNLNHDAMYWYRQDPGQGLRLIYYSQIVNDFQKGDIAEGYSVSREKKESFPLTVTSAQKNPTAFYLCASSLPGNYGYTFGSGTRLTVV.